A selection of T cell receptor beta chains follows, all from one sample in a study of post-analysis software for immune sequencing data. Using its own MiXCR run on the PCR reads, TCRdb lists one record per CDR3 protein. The sample has about 400,000 distinct CDR3 sequences, approximately 33% seen once. The specimen was blood. All receptors come from a girl aged 5 to 17 with multiple sclerosis. The CDR3 runs from the conserved cysteine through the conserved F or W. Clone sizes are given selectively: once, few, many, or a class where the clone is expanded.

TRBJ1-1 | NA | TRBV7-3 | CASSLGQAGTEAFF
TRBJ1-1 | NA | TRBV20-1 | CSATRQGPNTEAFF
NA | NA | TRBV10-3 | CTISESLGEGDEQYF
TRBJ2-3 | few | TRBV15 | CATSRGLLGGDTDTQYF
TRBJ1-1 | NA | TRBV18 | CASSPRVATEAFF
TRBJ1-5 | NA | TRBV29-1 | CSVGLGQNSNQPQHF
TRBJ2-7 | many | TRBV7-9 | CASSLGRFYEQYF
TRBJ2-5 | few | TRBV7-2 | CASSLTGGAWRETQYF
TRBJ2-7 | NA | TRBV15 | CATSAESRTWGSHEQYF
TRBJ2-7 | NA | TRBV6-6 | CAAAGQGTYEQYF
NA | NA | TRBV20-1 | CSARDYDLGRAGYVETQYF
TRBJ2-7 | few | TRBV18 | CASSPPGQGMVYEQYF
TRBJ1-1 | NA | TRBV6-6 | CASSYGGVDTEAFF
TRBJ2-3 | NA | TRBV6-4 | CASSFHSGDTQYF
TRBJ1-2 | NA | TRBV12-3/TRBV12-4 | CASGQSRWGYTF